This T cell receptor beta chain was sequenced for a study of OX40 agonist ivuxolimab in advanced cancers. Study in general: An anti-OX40 (CD134) antibody with agonistic activity, ivuxolimab, was administered to patients.

Individuals having autoimmune disease history or systemic immunosuppression were not enrolled. Blood was sampled at baseline, cycle 4 day 1, and cycle 7 day 1. TCRdb's table, derived via immunoSEQ multiplex PCR, lists solely in-frame clones and lacks some. The profile shows about 89,000 clones, roughly 86% of them singletons. Here the sequenced sample was CD4+ or CD8+ T cells sorted from blood, taken in a trial of the OX40 agonist ivuxolimab. This clonotype was obtained from an adult with an advanced solid tumor such as melanoma, head and neck, liver or kidney cancer.

CDR3 amino acids: CASSRDRVTEAFF. In DNA form, the CDR3 reads TGTGCCAGCAGCCGGGACAGGGTTACTGAAGCTTTCTTT. This chain uses TRBV11-2 with TRBJ1-1; 9 positions match TRBD1. The germline V gene encodes CDR1 SGHAT and CDR2 FQNNGV. The CDR3 contains 13 residues. With V trimmed by 5 bases and J by 5 bases, 3 bases remained unmatched.